The clone carrying this T cell receptor (beta chain) was seen a few times. Antigen unknown. The sample is drawn from a study of T cell responses to AZD1222 COVID-19 vaccine. Whole-study context: The study pooled second doses at about 4 or about 12 weeks. Study-wide findings and caveats: Clonal diversity was possibly underestimated; the donors were predominantly white British and more often female. Nearly half of spike-specific TCRs reportedly target variant regions that are unmutated in the B.1.351 and B.1.1.7 variants.

V gave up 0 bases and J gave up 0 bases; unmatched junction bases: 2. The CDR3 is made up of 15 amino acids. Germline V gene sequence: CDR1 SGHRS, CDR2 YFSETQ. Profiling relied on immunoSEQ multiplex PCR, and the TCRdb table lists in-frame clones only, not all of them. The sample includes under 300,000 clones, approximately 93% seen only once; the top ten take 0.5% to 0.65%. V and J are TRBV5-1 and TRBJ2-7, with TRBD1 identical over 8 bases. Material: peripheral blood, obtained on day 0 of AZD1222 vaccination. The clonotype was recovered from an adult in good health. CDR3 DNA: TGCGCCAGCAGCTTGGTACAGGGGGGCTCCTACGAGCAGTACTTC. Its protein is CASSLVQGGSYEQYF.